The 27 T cell receptor beta chains below were found in one sample sequenced in a study of shared clonotypes between healthy human individuals. The data were produced by immunoSEQ multiplex PCR, yet TCRdb's version contains in-frame clones alone and is incomplete. Of over a million clones listed, about 84% are singletons. The material sequenced was memory CD4+ T cells from PBMCs. The subset denotes: CD45RA-negative fraction. The source is a man aged 18 to 29 in good health. Some clones in this sample may be carry-over from other donors' samples.

The count of this clone is one. This sequence is one base from a far larger clone and is likely a read error. This chain uses TRBV2 with TRBJ2-3; D ambiguous. The CDR3 contains 11 residues. The germline CDR1 and CDR2 sequences are SNHLY and FYNNEI. Between the trimmed V and J ends, which lost 3 bases and 4 bases, there was a span of 2 bases. CDR3 bases: TGTGCCAGCAGTGACCCAGATACGCAGTATTTT. This gives the protein CASSDPDTQYF.

The rearrangement joins TRBV5-1 to TRBJ1-1, with 10 bases matching TRBD1. The V segment lost 4 bases and the J segment 5 bases; nucleotides outside the gene matches: 5. Germline-derived CDR1 and CDR2 are SGHRS and YFSETQ. CDR3 size: 14 residues. The chain's CDR3 is CASSAGQGETEAFF. DNA for the CDR3: TGCGCCAGCAGCGCAGGACAGGGGGAGACTGAAGCTTTCTTT.

The chain recombines TRBV28 with TRBJ1-2; 8 positions match TRBD1. The CDR3 runs to 16 residues. Losses at the gene ends were 2 bases for V and 3 bases for J; bases not matched to a gene: 8. Germline lookup yields CDR1 MDHEN and CDR2 SYDVKM. CDR3 sequence reads: CASSLGRGRSDYGYTF. Written as DNA, the CDR3 is TGTGCCAGCAGTTTAGGCAGGGGGCGGTCGGACTATGGCTACACCTTC.

This clone occurred a few times. V is TRBV7-8 and J is TRBJ1-4; TRBD1 agrees at 8 bases. V shed 5 bases, J shed 3 bases, and the junction held 5 bases outside the gene matches. The CDR3 spans 15 residues. Germline CDR1 reads SGHVS; CDR2 reads FQNEAQ. CDR3 sequence (DNA): TGTGCCAGCAGCGGAAGACAGGGGTCTAATGAAAAACTGTTTTTT. It encodes CASSGRQGSNEKLFF.

With regard to this clone: At the DNA level, this CDR3 is encoded by other sequences in the same sample as well. The genes are TRBV7-2 and TRBJ1-1; no definite D call. The CDR3 extends over 15 amino acids. V lost 1 base and J lost 0, with 9 bases in between. Germline-derived CDR1 and CDR2 are SGHTA and FQGNSA. This CDR3 is CASSLGAGMNTEAFF. CDR3 DNA sequence: TGTGCCAGCAGCTTAGGGGCAGGTATGAACACTGAAGCTTTCTTT.

This chain uses TRBV19 with TRBJ1-2; D call uncertain. Between the trimmed V and J ends, which lost 7 bases and 5 bases, there was a span of 14 bases. Germline V lookup: CDR1 LNHDA, CDR2 SQIVND (reference sequence). There are 13 residues in the CDR3. The CDR3 loop is CASKTGKRYGYTF. The DNA for the CDR3 is TGTGCCAGTAAGACGGGAAAGAGATATGGCTACACCTTC.

The chain has TRBV9 and TRBJ2-7; tentative D call: TRBD1 (6 bases). The CDR3 extends over 14 amino acids. V dropped 3 bases and J dropped 5 bases, with 15 bases sitting between them. Per germline, CDR1 SGDLS and CDR2 YYNGEE. CDR3 protein: CASSATGFIDEQYF. The CDR3 DNA sequence: TGTGCCAGCAGCGCAACAGGGTTTATCGACGAGCAGTACTTC.

This chain joins TRBV6-4 and TRBJ2-2; unclear D gene. Germline V gene sequence: CDR1 MRHNA, CDR2 SNTAGT. The CDR3 spans 14 residues. Trimming pared 2 bases from V and 0 bases from J, leaving 4 bases between. Here the CDR3 reads CASSDDPNTGELFF. The CDR3 DNA sequence: TGTGCCAGCAGTGACGACCCGAACACCGGGGAGCTGTTTTTT.

With regard to this clone: The same CDR3 also results from other DNA sequences found in this sample. The chain has TRBV5-1 and TRBJ1-2; D perhaps matches TRBD1 (6 bases). CDR3 size: 15 residues. The germline V gene has CDR1 SGHRS and CDR2 YFSETQ. Trimming removed 0 bases from V and 2 bases from J, with 11 bases in between. The CDR3 protein is CASSLGPGQNYGYTF. The CDR3 region has the DNA TGCGCCAGCAGCTTGGGTCCGGGACAAAACTATGGCTACACCTTC.

This chain uses TRBV19 with TRBJ1-4, with D possibly being TRBD1 (5 bases). Trimming cost V 5 bases and J 7 bases, with 14 bases left between them. The CDR3 has 14 amino acids. Germline V gene lookup returns CDR1 LNHDA and CDR2 SQIVND (reference sequence). The CDR3 DNA follows: TGTGCCAGTAGTGCAGGAAGGGGTGGTGAAAAACTGTTTTTT. This encodes CASSAGRGGEKLFF.

This clone was seen only a few times. V usage is TRBV15 and J usage is TRBJ1-5; D is undetermined. CDR3 size: 14 residues. The ends were cut back, 0 bases at V and 4 bases at J, with 7 bases in the middle. The V gene's germline CDR1 is LNHNV and CDR2 YYDKDF (reference sequence). CDR3 in amino acids: CATSRDRVNQPQHF. CDR3 sequence (DNA): TGTGCCACCAGCAGAGACCGTGTAAATCAGCCCCAGCATTTT.

In this sample, this clone turned up a few times. Other DNA sequences in this specimen translate into the identical CDR3. The chain couples TRBV27 to TRBJ2-5; 8 bases fit TRBD1. The CDR3 sequence is 14 residues long. Germline V gene lookup returns CDR1 MNHEY and CDR2 SMNVEV (reference sequence). Trimming cost V 1 base and J 2 bases; bases outside gene matches: 0. CDR3 in DNA: TGTGCCAGCAGTTTATACAGGGGGCAAGAGACCCAGTACTTC. This codes for CASSLYRGQETQYF.

This clone was seen a few times. The gene calls are TRBV30 and TRBJ1-5; tentatively, D is TRBD1 (5 bases). Per the germline V gene, CDR1 is GTSNPN and CDR2 is SVGIG (reference sequence). The CDR3 contains 13 residues. V shed 1 base and J shed 3 bases, with 7 bases lying between them. The CDR3 sequence is CAWSGDYNQPQHF. In DNA, the CDR3 is TGTGCCTGGAGTGGGGACTACAATCAGCCCCAGCATTTT.

This clone was found a few times. The chain is built from TRBV18 and TRBJ1-1, with a possible D match to TRBD1 (5 bases). Germline V gene lookup returns CDR1 KGHSH and CDR2 LQKENI. The V and J ends lost 6 bases and 1 base respectively, with 15 bases between them. The CDR3 totals 15 residues. CDR3 sequence (DNA): TGTGCCAGCTCTCCGGGGCACGCTCAGAACACTGAAGCTTTCTTT. Its protein is CASSPGHAQNTEAFF.

This chain joins TRBV7-8 and TRBJ2-5, with D possibly called TRBD1 or TRBD2 (5 bases each). Trimming took 5 bases from V and 3 from J, leaving 10 bases between them. Germline assignment: CDR1 SGHVS and CDR2 FQNEAQ. CDR3 length: 13 residues. CDR3 region: CASSRGSKETQYF. DNA of the CDR3: TGTGCCAGCAGCCGGGGCTCGAAAGAGACCCAGTACTTC. The whole variable domain, remainder taken from reference TRBV7-8 and TRBJ2-5, is GAGVSQSPRYKVAKRGQDVALRCDPISGHVSLFWYQQALGQGPEFLTYFQNEAQLDKSGLPSDRFFAERPEGSVSTLKIQRTQQEDSAVYLCASSRGSKETQYFGPGTRLLVL.

This clone was picked up many times. Within the sample, other DNA sequences also encode this same CDR3. The chain recombines TRBV7-2 with TRBJ2-7, with a possible D match to TRBD2 (6 bases). V dropped 1 base and J dropped 0 bases, with 7 bases sitting between them. The V gene's germline CDR1 is SGHTA and CDR2 FQGNSA. CDR3 length: 14 residues. The CDR3 loop reads CASSLGRGSYEQYF. CDR3 in DNA: TGTGCCAGCAGCTTAGGGCGGGGCTCCTACGAGCAGTACTTC.

This clone was seen only once. CDR3 loop: CASSPASGRGHEQYF. In DNA, the CDR3 is TGTGCCAGCAGTCCAGCTAGCGGGAGGGGCCACGAGCAGTACTTC. The V gene is TRBV27, the J gene TRBJ2-7, with 12 bases fitting TRBD2. The V gene end was trimmed by 5 bases and the J gene end by 5 bases; junction bases not matched to a gene: 7. CDR3 length: 15 residues. Germline V gives CDR1 MNHEY, CDR2 SMNVEV (reference sequence).

This CDR3 reads CASQKSSGQTYEQYF. The DNA for the CDR3 is TGTGCCAGCCAAAAATCGAGCGGCCAAACCTACGAGCAGTACTTC. The chain is built from TRBV5-4 and TRBJ2-7; the D gene is possibly TRBD2 (5 bases). The germline gives CDR1 SGHNT, CDR2 YYREEE (reference sequence). Trimming pared 7 bases from V and 2 bases from J, leaving 19 bases between. The CDR3 contains 15 residues.

The chain uses TRBV18 and TRBJ1-1, with TRBD1 identical over 7 bases. The trim removed 4 bases at V and 5 bases at J, leaving 13 bases unmatched. Germline loops: CDR1 KGHSH, CDR2 LQKENI. The CDR3 is 16 residues long. CDR3 DNA sequence: TGTGCCAGCTCACTACCTCGGGCAGGGGGGGTTACTGAAGCTTTCTTT. It is translated as CASSLPRAGGVTEAFF.

This chain connects TRBV15 to TRBJ2-7; no definite D call. V lost 1 base to trimming and J lost 6 bases, with 4 bases between them. Germline loops: CDR1 LNHNV, CDR2 YYDKDF (reference sequence). The CDR3 has 11 amino acids. The chain's CDR3 is CATSRGSEQYF. CDR3 sequence (DNA): TGTGCCACCAGCAGAGGTAGCGAGCAGTACTTC.

V and J are TRBV6-5 and TRBJ1-2, with 7 bases that match TRBD1. The CDR3 contains 13 residues. Germline V gene lookup returns CDR1 MNHEY and CDR2 SVGAGI. J was trimmed by 6 bases and V by 2 bases; bases with no gene match: 3. Written as DNA, the CDR3 is TGTGCCAGCAGTTACCCAGGGGGGGATGGCTACACCTTC. This gives the protein CASSYPGGDGYTF.

This clone has a single count. V and J are TRBV18 and TRBJ2-7; no clear D. This CDR3 has 13 amino acids. The germline V gene has CDR1 KGHSH and CDR2 LQKENI. The V end lost 3 bases, the J end lost 3 bases, and 9 bases lay between the germline ends. The CDR3 reads CASSPNQLYEQYF. CDR3 DNA: TGTGCCAGCTCACCTAACCAGCTCTACGAGCAGTACTTC.

The chain recombines TRBV5-1 with TRBJ2-3; D call uncertain. Deletions cut 0 bases from V and 0 bases from J, with 8 bases between. The germline CDR1 and CDR2 sequences are SGHRS and YFSETQ. CDR3 size: 15 residues. The CDR3 DNA sequence: TGCGCCAGCAGCTTGGGACGGCCTAGCACAGATACGCAGTATTTT. Translating gives CASSLGRPSTDTQYF.

The V gene is TRBV15, the J gene TRBJ2-1, with D perhaps TRBD2 (6 bases). The CDR3 runs 16 residues. Germline loops: CDR1 LNHNV, CDR2 YYDKDF (reference sequence). Between the trimmed V and J ends, which lost 0 bases and 3 bases, there was a span of 12 bases. The CDR3 here is CATSRENSGSYNEQFF. The CDR3 coding sequence is TGTGCCACCAGCAGAGAGAATAGCGGAAGCTACAATGAGCAGTTCTTC.

V usage is TRBV28 and J usage is TRBJ1-5, with no clear D. The germline gives CDR1 MDHEN, CDR2 SYDVKM. V was trimmed by 6 bases and J by 8 bases, leaving 23 bases between them. This CDR3 contains 16 residues. The CDR3 DNA reads TGTGCCAGCAGAAAAGCGGGCCCAGTTGTAGTTAAGCCCCAGCATTTT. Its protein product is CASRKAGPVVVKPQHF.

This clone was found a few times. The chain carries TRBV29-1 and TRBJ1-2; D unresolved. The germline gives CDR1 SQVTM, CDR2 ANQGSEA. Trimming removed 3 bases from V and 8 bases from J, with 7 bases in between. This CDR3 region has 10 residues. The DNA of the CDR3 is TGCAGCGTTGAGTACAACGGCTACACCTTC. This encodes CSVEYNGYTF. The entire variable domain, with the rest obtained from reference TRBV29-1 and TRBJ1-2, is as follows: SAVISQKPSRDICQRGTSLTIQCQVDSQVTMMFWYRQQPGQSLTLIATANQGSEATYESGFVIDKFPISRPNLTFSTLTVSNMSPEDSSIYLCSVEYNGYTFGSGTRLTVV.

This clone was observed a handful of times. CDR3 residues: CAWSGQVQQPQHF. CDR3 nucleotide sequence: TGTGCCTGGAGTGGACAGGTTCAACAGCCCCAGCATTTT. The chain links TRBV30 to TRBJ1-5; maybe TRBD1 (6 bases). This CDR3 comprises 13 residues. V lost 1 base and J lost 7, with 11 bases in between. Germline lookup yields CDR1 GTSNPN and CDR2 SVGIG (reference sequence).